The 5 T cell receptor beta chains below come from one sample, sequenced in a study of OX40 agonist ivuxolimab in advanced cancers. Produced via immunoSEQ multiplex PCR; TCRdb's table is partial and in-frame only. The table includes just over 40,000 clones, 88% detected once. The sample was CD4+ or CD8+ T cells sorted from blood, taken in a trial of the OX40 agonist ivuxolimab. The receptors shown here come from an adult with an advanced solid tumor such as melanoma, head and neck, liver or kidney cancer.

The chain combines TRBV7-9 with TRBJ2-1, with D uncertain. The CDR3 loop spans 13 amino acids. The V end was cut by 2 bases, the J end by 6 bases, with 8 bases between. Germline values: CDR1 SEHNR, CDR2 FQNEAQ (reference sequence). CDR3 amino acids: CASSLSVVNEQFF. CDR3 in DNA: TGTGCCAGCAGCTTATCAGTCGTCAATGAGCAGTTCTTC.

The chain combines TRBV12-1 with TRBJ2-3. TRBV12-1 is noted as a pseudogene. CDR3 size: 8 residues. The CDR3 DNA sequence: TGTGCCAGCAGCTTTGTGGAATTT. Its translation: CASSFVEF.

This chain uses TRBV5-1 with TRBJ1-1; maybe TRBD1 (6 bases). V lost 5 bases and J 3 bases, leaving 20 bases between the germline ends. The CDR3 length is 16 residues. The germline V gene has CDR1 SGHRS and CDR2 YFSETQ. This chain's CDR3 is CASSQTQGLEDTEAFF. For the CDR3, the DNA is TGCGCCAGCAGTCAGACACAGGGCCTGGAGGACACTGAAGCTTTCTTT.

This sequence joins TRBV29-1 and TRBJ2-5, with 8 bases identical to TRBD1. Looked up from germline, CDR1 is SQVTM and CDR2 is ANQGSEA. This CDR3 region has 12 residues. The ends lost 3 bases at V and 5 bases at J; junction bases unmatched: 2. CDR3 residues: CSVEDRDETQYF. DNA for the CDR3: TGCAGCGTTGAGGACAGGGACGAGACCCAGTACTTC.

The chain recombines TRBV7-9 with TRBJ2-1; D ambiguous. Germline V gene lookup returns CDR1 SEHNR and CDR2 FQNEAQ (reference sequence). The CDR3 totals 12 residues. Trimming shortened V by 6 bases and J by 11 bases, and 14 bases separated the two germline ends. The CDR3 sequence: CASRSGPAKQFF. CDR3 DNA sequence: TGTGCCAGCAGGTCAGGCCCAGCGAAGCAGTTCTTC.